The 20 T cell receptor beta chains below were found in one sample sequenced in a study of T cell responses to AZD1222 COVID-19 vaccine. Some clones are missing from TCRdb's copy, which holds only in-frame ones; the method was immunoSEQ multiplex PCR. Of about 120,000 clones listed, about 89% were seen once; the top ten hold more than 4.5%. The specimen was peripheral blood, collected on day 0 of AZD1222 vaccination. The receptors originated from an adult in good health.

The chain carries TRBV2 and TRBJ1-4; 7 positions match TRBD1. V was clipped by 6 bases and J by 7 bases; unmatched bases: 8. Germline V CDR1 and CDR2: SNHLY, FYNNEI. The length of the CDR3 is 14 residues. The CDR3: CASRGQSLGEKLFF. In DNA form, the CDR3 reads TGTGCCAGCAGGGGACAGTCACTAGGTGAAAAACTGTTTTTT. Complete variable domain (other parts from reference TRBV2 and TRBJ1-4): EPEVTQTPSHQVTQMGQEVILRCVPISNHLYFYWYRQILGQKVEFLVSFYNNEISEKSEIFDDQFSVERPDGSNFTLKIRSTKLEDSAMYFCASRGQSLGEKLFFGSGTQLSVL.

The rearrangement uses TRBV5-4 and TRBJ2-5, with D unclear. Deletions cut 4 bases from V and 0 bases from J, with 10 bases between. The CDR3 length is 14 residues. From germline, CDR1 is SGHNT and CDR2 YYREEE (reference sequence). This chain's CDR3 is CASSVEAYQETQYF. The CDR3 DNA reads TGTGCCAGCAGCGTAGAAGCCTACCAAGAGACCCAGTACTTC.

This clone came up once. The V call is TRBV15, the J call TRBJ2-7; D is unclear. This CDR3 has 12 residues. V lost 0 bases, J lost 5 bases, and 5 bases lay in between. CDR1 is LNHNV, CDR2 YYDKDF, per germline (reference sequence). CDR3 sequence: CATSRDEDEQYF. Written as DNA, the CDR3 is TGTGCCACCAGCAGAGATGAGGACGAGCAGTACTTC.

The genes are TRBV3-1 (or the pseudogene TRBV3-2) and TRBJ1-5; D is possibly TRBD1 (5 bases). This CDR3 has 14 amino acids. Per germline, CDR1 LGHDT and CDR2 YNNKEL (reference sequence). V lost 3 bases to trimming and J lost 5 bases, with 11 bases between them. The DNA of the CDR3 is TGTGCCAGCAGCCATGGGGGATCCCATCAGCCCCAGCATTTT. Protein product: CASSHGGSHQPQHF.

The chain couples TRBV27 to TRBJ1-2; a possible D gene is TRBD1 (5 bases). Trimming left V 0 bases short and J 4 bases short, with 18 bases between. The CDR3 has 17 residues. Per the germline V gene, CDR1 is MNHEY and CDR2 is SMNVEV (reference sequence). The CDR3 DNA sequence: TGTGCCAGCAGTTTATCGCAACGACAGAGCCTTTTCTATGGCTACACCTTC. This sequence encodes CASSLSQRQSLFYGYTF.

The V and J genes are TRBV3-1 (or the pseudogene TRBV3-2) and TRBJ1-4; the D is unclear. CDR1 is LGHDT and CDR2 is YNNKEL in the germline V gene (reference sequence). The length of the CDR3 is 15 residues. V dropped 6 bases and J dropped 2 bases, with 13 bases sitting between them. DNA of the CDR3: TGTGCCAGCAGTGACGGACCCAAGACTAATGAAAAACTGTTTTTT. This gives the protein CASSDGPKTNEKLFF.

V and J are TRBV4-1 and TRBJ1-1; D remains ambiguous. The germline CDR1 and CDR2 sequences are MGHRA and YSYEKL. The V end was cut by 1 base, the J end by 10 bases, with 10 bases between. This CDR3 has 12 residues. As DNA, the CDR3 is TGCGCCAGCAGCCAAGGTGCGGACGGAGCTTTCTTT. Translated, it gives CASSQGADGAFF.

This clone was observed a few times. This sequence joins TRBV6-5 and TRBJ1-1; 8 bases align to TRBD1. Germline V gene data show CDR1 as MNHEY and CDR2 as SVGAGI. The CDR3 has 13 amino acids. J gave up 4 bases and V 6 bases, and 4 bases lay outside the gene matches. CDR3 sequence (DNA): TGTGCCAGCAGGGACAGGGCGGCCACTGAAGCTTTCTTT. It is translated as CASRDRAATEAFF.

The chain links TRBV13 to TRBJ1-2; TRBD1 might be the D (6 bases). The V gene's germline CDR1 is PRHDT and CDR2 FYEKMQ (reference sequence). This CDR3 contains 16 residues. V lost 5 bases to trimming and J lost 4 bases, with 20 bases between them. CDR3 sequence (DNA): TGTGCCAGCAGCCCTAGAGTAGGGGGGAAAATCTATGGCTACACCTTC. Its translation: CASSPRVGGKIYGYTF. Complete variable domain (other parts from reference TRBV13 and TRBJ1-2): AAGVIQSPRHLIKEKRETATLKCYPIPRHDTVYWYQQGPGQDPQFLISFYEKMQSDKGSIPDRFSAQQFSDYHSELNMSSLELGDSALYFCASSPRVGGKIYGYTFGSGTRLTVV.

The rearrangement links TRBV2 to TRBJ1-6; TRBD1 is a possible D gene (6 bases). Looked up from germline, CDR1 is SNHLY and CDR2 is FYNNEI. V was shortened by 6 bases and J by 7 bases, with 13 bases between the two germline ends. There are 14 residues in the CDR3. The CDR3 loop reads CASRRTDLNSPLHF. In DNA form, the CDR3 reads TGTGCCAGCAGACGGACAGACTTAAATTCACCCCTCCACTTT.

This clone was detected only a few times. The chain recombines TRBV9 with TRBJ1-2; 7 bases match TRBD1. This CDR3 contains 12 residues. Germline assignment: CDR1 SGDLS and CDR2 YYNGEE. The CDR3 region is CATLEGAHGYTF. Written as DNA, the CDR3 is TGTGCTACACTAGAGGGGGCGCATGGCTACACCTTC.

The rearrangement joins TRBV2 to TRBJ1-1; D ambiguous. The V gene lost 3 bases and the J gene lost 0 bases, with 8 bases spanning the gap. This CDR3 has 14 residues. Germline CDR1 and CDR2: SNHLY and FYNNEI. CDR3 bases: TGTGCCAGCAGTGATCGTCGGGTGAACACTGAAGCTTTCTTT. This sequence encodes CASSDRRVNTEAFF.

The CDR3 DNA reads TGTGCCAGCATCAACCTAGCGGGAGCTGGAGATACGCAGTATTTT. Translation: CASINLAGAGDTQYF. The rearrangement joins TRBV28 to TRBJ2-3, with 10 bases identical to TRBD2. The CDR3 totals 15 residues. Germline V CDR1 and CDR2: MDHEN, SYDVKM. The junction had 9 bases not matched to a gene; V was cut back by 7 bases and J by 5 bases.

This rearrangement joins TRBV5-4 to TRBJ2-2; D unclear. Per germline, CDR1 SGHNT and CDR2 YYREEE (reference sequence). Trimming pared 3 bases from V and 4 bases from J, leaving 16 bases between. This CDR3 is 16 amino acids long. CDR3 sequence reads: CASSSPRHRSTGELFF. The CDR3 coding sequence is TGTGCCAGCAGCTCCCCTCGGCATAGGAGCACCGGGGAGCTGTTTTTT.

This chain links TRBV12-5 with TRBJ1-5; D is perhaps TRBD1 (6 bases). The CDR3 covers 17 residues. Trimming pared 0 bases from V and 6 bases from J, leaving 18 bases between. Germline lookup yields CDR1 LGHNT and CDR2 FRNRAP. The CDR3 sequence is CASGLVLLPRGGQPQHF. The CDR3 region has the DNA TGTGCTAGTGGTTTGGTACTCCTCCCCAGGGGCGGTCAGCCCCAGCATTTT. The full variable domain, completed using reference TRBV12-5 and TRBJ1-5, is DARVTQTPRHKVTEMGQEVTMRCQPILGHNTVFWYRQTMMQGLELLAYFRNRAPLDDSGMPKDRFSAEMPDATLATLKIQPSEPRDSAVYFCASGLVLLPRGGQPQHFGDGTRLSIL.

The chain is built from TRBV29-1 and TRBJ1-4; D may be TRBD1 (5 bases). Germline loops: CDR1 SQVTM, CDR2 ANQGSEA. The germline V and J ends were trimmed by 4 bases and 8 bases, with 8 bases remaining between them. The CDR3 is 11 amino acids. CDR3 sequence: CSVGQTEKLFF. The CDR3 DNA reads as TGCAGCGTTGGACAGACGGAAAAACTGTTTTTT. The full variable domain, rest sourced from reference TRBV29-1 and TRBJ1-4, is SAVISQKPSRDICQRGTSLTIQCQVDSQVTMMFWYRQQPGQSLTLIATANQGSEATYESGFVIDKFPISRPNLTFSTLTVSNMSPEDSSIYLCSVGQTEKLFFGSGTQLSVL.

The chain has TRBV27 and TRBJ2-7; weak D call: TRBD1 (6 bases). Germline V lookup: CDR1 MNHEY, CDR2 SMNVEV (reference sequence). The CDR3 is 16 residues long. The ends were cut back, 4 bases at V and 5 bases at J, with 21 bases in the middle. Here the CDR3 DNA reads TGTGCCAGCAGTTCGGGTTGGGGGACATCCCAGGACGAGCAGTACTTC. Protein product: CASSSGWGTSQDEQYF.

The V and J genes are TRBV9 and TRBJ1-3, with D perhaps matching TRBD1 (6 bases). The ends were cut back, 0 bases at V and 6 bases at J, with 16 bases in the middle. This CDR3 has 16 residues. The germline V gene has CDR1 SGDLS and CDR2 YYNGEE. DNA for the CDR3: TGTGCCAGCAGCGTAGGAGGAGGGGGGGAAAAAAACACCATATATTTT. Protein: CASSVGGGGEKNTIYF.

The chain joins TRBV7-9 to TRBJ2-1, with 14 bases aligning to TRBD2. The germline V gene has CDR1 SEHNR and CDR2 FQNEAQ (reference sequence). This CDR3 is 15 amino acids long. V trimming: 8 bases; J trimming: 7 bases; junction bases outside the gene matches: 7. CDR3 DNA sequence: TGTGCCAGCGGACCGGGACTAGCGGGAGTGAATGAGCAGTTCTTC. It yields the protein CASGPGLAGVNEQFF.

J is TRBJ1-2 and V is TRBV14; D gene ambiguous. Per the germline V gene, CDR1 is SGHDN and CDR2 is FVKESK. The CDR3 runs 15 residues. Trimming cost V 1 base and J 4 bases, with 13 bases left between them. This CDR3 reads CASSQGHITLYGYTF. The CDR3 region has the DNA TGTGCCAGCAGCCAAGGGCACATCACTCTCTATGGCTACACCTTC. The complete variable domain, with remaining parts taken from reference TRBV14 and TRBJ1-2, reads EAGVTQFPSHSVIEKGQTVTLRCDPISGHDNLYWYRRVMGKEIKFLLHFVKESKQDESGMPNNRFLAERTGGTYSTLKVQPAELEDSGVYFCASSQGHITLYGYTFGSGTRLTVV.